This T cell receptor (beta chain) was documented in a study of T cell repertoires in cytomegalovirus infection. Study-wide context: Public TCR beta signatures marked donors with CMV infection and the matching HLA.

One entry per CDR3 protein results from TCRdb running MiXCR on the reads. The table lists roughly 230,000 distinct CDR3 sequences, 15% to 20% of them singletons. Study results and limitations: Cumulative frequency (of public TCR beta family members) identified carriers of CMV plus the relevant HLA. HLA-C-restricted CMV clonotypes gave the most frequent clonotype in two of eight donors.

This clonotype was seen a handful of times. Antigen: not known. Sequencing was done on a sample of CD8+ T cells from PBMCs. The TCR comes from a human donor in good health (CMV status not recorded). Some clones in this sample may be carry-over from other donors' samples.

The DNA of the CDR3 is TGTGCCAGCAGGCGGGACCCTGAGGTGGGGGAGCTGTTTTTT. Translated: CASRRDPEVGELFF. The chain employs TRBV6-4 and TRBJ2-2; perhaps TRBD2 as D (6 bases). The V end lost 6 bases, the J end lost 8 bases, and 16 bases lay between the germline ends. This CDR3 region has 14 residues. Germline loops: CDR1 MRHNA, CDR2 SNTAGT.